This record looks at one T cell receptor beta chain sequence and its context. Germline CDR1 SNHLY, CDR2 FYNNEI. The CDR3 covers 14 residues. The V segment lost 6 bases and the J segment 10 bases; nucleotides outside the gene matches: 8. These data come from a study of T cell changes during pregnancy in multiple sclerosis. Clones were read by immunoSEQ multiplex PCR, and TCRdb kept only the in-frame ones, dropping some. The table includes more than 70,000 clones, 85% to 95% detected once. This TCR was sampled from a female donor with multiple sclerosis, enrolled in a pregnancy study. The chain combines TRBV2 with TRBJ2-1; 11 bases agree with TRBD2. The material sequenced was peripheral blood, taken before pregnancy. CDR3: CASRVAGGRLEQFF. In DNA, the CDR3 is TGTGCCAGCAGGGTAGCGGGAGGGCGGCTCGAGCAGTTCTTC.